This T cell receptor (beta chain) was sequenced during a study of cytomegalovirus exposure and HLA in healthy donors. 13 Jbeta primers and 60 Vbeta primers were used for the PCR. Some clones are missing from TCRdb's copy, which holds only in-frame ones; the method was immunoSEQ multiplex PCR. This table holds about 100,000 clones, 70% to 80% found once. General observations from the study: With high specificity and sensitivity, the classifier reportedly diagnosed cytomegalovirus status.

Germline V CDR1 and CDR2: LNHDA, SQIVND (reference sequence). CDR3 length: 14 residues. After removal of 6 bases from V and 7 bases from J, the junction contained 10 bases not matched to a gene. As for this clone: No antigen is known for it.

The rearrangement joins TRBV19 to TRBJ1-1; TRBD1 agrees at 8 bases. The sample taken for sequencing was PBMCs. This sequence was found in a woman aged 18-29 years in good health and CMV-seropositive. CDR3 sequence (DNA): TGTGCCAGTAGCCCGGACAGGGAGAGGGGTGAAGCTTTCTTT. Translation: CASSPDRERGEAFF.